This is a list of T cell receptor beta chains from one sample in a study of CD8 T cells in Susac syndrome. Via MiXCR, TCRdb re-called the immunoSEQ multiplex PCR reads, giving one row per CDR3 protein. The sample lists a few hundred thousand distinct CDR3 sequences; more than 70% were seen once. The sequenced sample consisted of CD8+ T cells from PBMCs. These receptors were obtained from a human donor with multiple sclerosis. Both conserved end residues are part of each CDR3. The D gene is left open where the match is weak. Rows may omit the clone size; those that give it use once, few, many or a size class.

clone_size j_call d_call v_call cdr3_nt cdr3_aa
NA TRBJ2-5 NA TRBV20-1 TGCAGTGCTTCTACACAAGAGACCCAGTACTTC CSASTQETQYF
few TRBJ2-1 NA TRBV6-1 TGTGCCAGCAGTGAACGGATTGGGGGCCAGTTCTTC CASSERIGGQFF
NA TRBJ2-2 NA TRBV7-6 TGTGCCAGCCTTGACTGGTTGAACACCGGGGAGCTGTTTTTT CASLDWLNTGELFF
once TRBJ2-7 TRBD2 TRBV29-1 TGCAGCGTTGTGACTAGCGGGAGGGAGTTAGCCGAGCAGTACTTC CSVVTSGRELAEQYF
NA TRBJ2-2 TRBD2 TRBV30 TGTGCTTCTGAAGCGGGGGGAACGCGAAGCACCGGGGAGCTGTTTTTT CASEAGGTRSTGELFF
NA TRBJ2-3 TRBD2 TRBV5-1 TGCGCCAGCAGCGCCCCCCTAGCGGGGGACACAGATACGCAGTATTTT CASSAPLAGDTDTQYF
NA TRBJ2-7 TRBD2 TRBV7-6 TGTGCCAGCAGCTTAGCCCAGCGGGGGTTAAGGGAGCAGTACTTC CASSLAQRGLREQYF
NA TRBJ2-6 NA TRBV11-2 TGTGCCAGCAGCTTAGAGGGGGGATCTGGGGCCAACGTCCTGACTTTC CASSLEGGSGANVLTF
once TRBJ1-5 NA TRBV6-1 TGTGCCAGCAGCCCGGGAGGGAGGAACGCCCAGCATTTT CASSPGGRNAQHF
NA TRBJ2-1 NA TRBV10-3 TGTGCCATCAGTGAGTCGGGGGACTCTTACAATGAGCAGTTCTTC CAISESGDSYNEQFF
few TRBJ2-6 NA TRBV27 TGTGCCAGCAGAATTATCTCTGGGGCCAACGTCCTGACTTTC CASRIISGANVLTF